The 29 T cell receptor beta chains presented below share a single source sample, sequenced in a study of technical replicates of blood from several donors. The assay was immunoSEQ multiplex PCR, and TCRdb's table has in-frame clones only and misses some. The repertoire holds approximately 70,000 clones, with roughly nine tenths as singletons. The sequencing sample was made of T cells isolated from PBMCs. These TCRs come from a human donor in good health. Some clones in this sample may be carry-over from other donors' samples.

This chain links TRBV19 with TRBJ2-1; 9 positions match TRBD2. The CDR3 totals 19 residues. Looked up from germline, CDR1 is LNHDA and CDR2 is SQIVND (reference sequence). The V and J ends lost 4 bases and 2 bases, in that order; junction bases with no gene match: 15. CDR3 sequence reads: CASSTSRLAGPTPYNEQFF. The CDR3 bases are TGTGCCAGTAGTACATCGAGGCTAGCGGGACCCACTCCCTACAATGAGCAGTTCTTC.

The genes are TRBV7-3 and TRBJ2-7, with 8 bases matching TRBD2. Germline CDR1 is SGHTA and CDR2 is FQGTGA. With V trimmed by 2 bases and J by 7 bases, 7 bases remained unmatched. CDR3 length: 14 residues. The CDR3 DNA sequence: TGTGCCAGCAGCTTAGGCTCCGGGAGGGAAGAGCAGTACTTC. Amino acids: CASSLGSGREEQYF.

The chain carries TRBV7-6 and TRBJ2-3, with unresolved D. Germline CDR1 and CDR2: SGHVS and FNYEAQ. CDR3 length equals 13 residues. Trimming left V 5 bases short and J 0 bases short, with 6 bases between. The DNA of the CDR3 is TGTGCCAGCAGCGAGATAAGCACAGATACGCAGTATTTT. It translates to CASSEISTDTQYF.

This chain connects TRBV6-1 to TRBJ2-7; 8 nucleotides agree with TRBD2. Germline V gene lookup returns CDR1 MNHNS and CDR2 SASEGT. Germline trimming cut 1 base from V and 3 bases from J; bases unmatched to any gene: 8. The CDR3 length is 16 residues. The CDR3 DNA sequence: TGTGCCAGCAGTGAAGGTGCGGGGGGCCTGGACTACGAGCAGTACTTC. Amino acids: CASSEGAGGLDYEQYF.

This clone came up a few times. This chain joins TRBV7-6 and TRBJ1-4, with D possibly matching TRBD1 (5 bases). The CDR3 sequence is 13 residues long. V lost 3 bases, J lost 5 bases, and 7 bases lay in between. Per germline, CDR1 SGHVS and CDR2 FNYEAQ. The CDR3: CASSLGGNEKLFF. For the CDR3, the DNA is TGTGCCAGCAGCTTGGGGGGAAATGAAAAACTGTTTTTT.

The chain has TRBV5-1 and TRBJ2-2; maybe TRBD2 (7 bases). CDR1 SGHRS and CDR2 YFSETQ come from the germline V gene. Trimming pared 4 bases from V and 3 bases from J, leaving 13 bases between. CDR3 size: 15 residues. CDR3 loop: CASSMGGRHTGELFF. DNA for the CDR3: TGCGCCAGCAGCATGGGGGGGCGACACACCGGGGAGCTGTTTTTT.

The V gene is TRBV15, the J gene TRBJ2-6; D gene ambiguous. This CDR3 is built from 15 residues. Germline V gene data show CDR1 as LNHNV and CDR2 as YYDKDF (reference sequence). V was trimmed by 3 bases and J by 3 bases, leaving 9 bases between them. CDR3 amino acids: CATSSPLYGANVLTF. Written as DNA, the CDR3 is TGTGCCACCAGCAGCCCACTTTATGGGGCCAACGTCCTGACTTTC. Drawing the rest from reference TRBV15 and TRBJ2-6, the complete variable domain is DAMVIQNPRYQVTQFGKPVTLSCSQTLNHNVMYWYQQKSSQAPKLLFHYYDKDFNNEADTPDNFQSRRPNTSFCFLDIRSPGLGDTAMYLCATSSPLYGANVLTFGAGSRLTVL.

This clone was seen only once. The chain couples TRBV7-2 to TRBJ2-2; D call uncertain. CDR1 and CDR2 from the germline V gene are SGHTA and FQGNSA. V dropped 2 bases and J dropped 1 base, with 8 bases sitting between them. The CDR3 runs 15 residues. The CDR3 region is CASSLFGGNTGELFF. In DNA form, the CDR3 reads TGTGCCAGCAGCTTATTTGGCGGGAACACCGGGGAGCTGTTTTTT.

V is TRBV11-3 and J is TRBJ1-3; maybe TRBD1 (5 bases). In germline, CDR1 is SGHNT, CDR2 YENEEA. V was pared by 5 bases and J by 4 bases, with 9 bases between. The CDR3 runs 13 residues. The CDR3 is CASSRGSGNTIYF. CDR3 coding DNA: TGTGCCAGCAGCCGGGGGTCGGGAAACACCATATATTTT.

The chain couples TRBV6-5 to TRBJ1-1, with D maybe TRBD1 (5 bases). Germline values: CDR1 MNHEY, CDR2 SVGAGI. This CDR3 comprises 13 residues. Trimming cost V 2 bases and J 5 bases, with 9 bases left between them. CDR3 nucleotides: TGTGCCAGCAGTTACGACAGAAGGACTGAAGCTTTCTTT. Amino acid sequence: CASSYDRRTEAFF.

J is TRBJ2-2 and V is TRBV19, with 8 bases fitting TRBD1. Trimming removed 4 bases from V and 4 bases from J; junction bases left unmatched: 8. This CDR3 has 16 amino acids. CDR1 LNHDA and CDR2 SQIVND come from the germline V gene (reference sequence). CDR3 coding DNA: TGTGCCAGTAGTACCTGGGGCAGGGGGCCCACCGGGGAGCTGTTTTTT. Translating gives CASSTWGRGPTGELFF.

The rearrangement links TRBV27 to TRBJ2-7; 7 bases fit TRBD2. The V segment lost 4 bases and the J segment 1 base; nucleotides outside the gene matches: 7. The CDR3 has 15 amino acids. Germline values: CDR1 MNHEY, CDR2 SMNVEV (reference sequence). The CDR3 spells CASSSTSLSSYEQYF. The CDR3 region has the DNA TGTGCCAGCAGTTCGACTAGCCTCTCGTCCTACGAGCAGTACTTC.

The chain uses TRBV5-6 and TRBJ2-1, with D tentatively TRBD2 (6 bases). This CDR3 is built from 16 residues. Trimming stripped 2 bases from V and 0 bases from J, with 12 bases between. Germline V gene lookup returns CDR1 SGHDT and CDR2 YYEEEE. CDR3 nucleotides: TGTGCCAGCAGCTTAGCCGGGACTTACTCCTACAATGAGCAGTTCTTC. Translation: CASSLAGTYSYNEQFF.

The chain's CDR3 is CASSLRRLRGTDTQYF. The CDR3 DNA is TGCGCCAGCAGCTTGCGTAGACTACGGGGCACAGATACGCAGTATTTT. The V call is TRBV5-1, the J call TRBJ2-3, with D possibly being TRBD2 (5 bases). The germline V gene encodes CDR1 SGHRS and CDR2 YFSETQ. The CDR3 is made up of 16 amino acids. V lost 1 base and J lost 1, with 13 bases in between.

This rearrangement joins TRBV6-5 to TRBJ2-3; D is unresolved. The CDR3 is 16 residues long. CDR1 MNHEY and CDR2 SVGAGI come from the germline V gene. V was trimmed by 2 bases and J by 6 bases, leaving 18 bases between them. The CDR3 bases are TGTGCCAGCAGTTACGGTCGACTCACGAGGTGGGATACGCAGTATTTT. Its protein is CASSYGRLTRWDTQYF.

The chain carries TRBV7-9 and TRBJ2-7; TRBD2 might be the D (7 bases). The CDR3 is made up of 17 amino acids. Germline loops: CDR1 SEHNR, CDR2 FQNEAQ (reference sequence). Trimming took off 6 bases at V and 2 bases at J, with 23 bases between the two ends. The CDR3 region is CASSMMGGAKAPYEQYF. The CDR3 bases are TGTGCCAGCAGTATGATGGGGGGGGCCAAAGCCCCCTACGAGCAGTACTTC.

This CDR3 reads CASSLAQGAGTGELFF. The CDR3 DNA follows: TGTGCCAGCAGCTTGGCCCAGGGGGCGGGAACCGGGGAGCTGTTTTTT. The V and J genes are TRBV5-4 and TRBJ2-2, with TRBD1 matching over 8 bases. With 0 bases clipped from V and 5 bases from J, the junction kept 6 bases outside the gene matches. The CDR3 runs 16 residues. Germline values: CDR1 SGHNT, CDR2 YYREEE (reference sequence).

This chain uses TRBV4-3 with TRBJ2-7, with D possibly TRBD1 on 5 matching bases. Germline V gene sequence: CDR1 LGHNA, CDR2 YSLEER. Trimming removed 1 base at V and 4 bases at J, with 8 bases between. The CDR3 is 13 amino acids. The DNA for the CDR3 is TGCGCCAGCAGCCAAGCTAGGGGTTACGAGCAGTACTTC. The encoded protein is CASSQARGYEQYF.

This sequence joins TRBV19 and TRBJ2-7, with a possible D match to TRBD1 (5 bases). CDR1 and CDR2 (germline): LNHDA, SQIVND (reference sequence). V was cut by 4 bases and J by 3 bases, with 13 bases left in between. The CDR3 runs to 14 residues. The CDR3, as DNA: TGTGCCAGTAGTAGCCCAGACAGCCGCTACGAGCAGTACTTC. It is translated as CASSSPDSRYEQYF. The full variable domain, its missing parts supplied by reference TRBV19 and TRBJ2-7, is DGGITQSPKYLFRKEGQNVTLSCEQNLNHDAMYWYRQDPGQGLRLIYYSQIVNDFQKGDIAEGYSVSREKKESFPLTVTSAQKNPTAFYLCASSSPDSRYEQYFGPGTRLTVT.

This sequence joins TRBV5-1 and TRBJ2-4, with 7 bases lining up with TRBD1. The V and J ends lost 4 bases and 2 bases, in that order; junction bases with no gene match: 6. Germline CDR1 SGHRS, CDR2 YFSETQ. The CDR3 consists of 15 residues. The DNA for the CDR3 is TGCGCCAGCAGCCTTACGACAGGGTCCAAAAACATTCAGTACTTC. It is translated as CASSLTTGSKNIQYF.

The CDR3 is CASSQDSFSSYEQYF. For the CDR3, the DNA is TGCGCCAGCAGCCAGGACAGTTTCAGCTCCTACGAGCAGTACTTC. V gene TRBV4-1 combines with J gene TRBJ2-7, with a weak D call TRBD1 (6 bases). Germline CDR1 and CDR2: MGHRA and YSYEKL. This CDR3 contains 15 residues. Trimming removed 3 bases at V and 0 bases at J, with 12 bases between.

In this sample, this clone turned up once. The chain links TRBV10-1 to TRBJ2-7; 10 nucleotides match TRBD2. Germline values: CDR1 WNHNN, CDR2 SYGVQD (reference sequence). J was trimmed by 3 bases and V by 4 bases; bases with no gene match: 6. The CDR3 sequence is 15 residues long. The chain's CDR3 is CASSGDTSGIYEQYF. In DNA, the CDR3 is TGCGCCAGCAGTGGAGACACTAGCGGGATCTACGAGCAGTACTTC.

This clone showed up just a few times. The CDR3 region is CASSLGRQMNTEAFF. DNA of the CDR3: TGTGCCAGCAGCTTAGGGAGACAGATGAACACTGAAGCTTTCTTT. The genes are TRBV7-8 and TRBJ1-1; tentative D call: TRBD1 (5 bases). This CDR3 has 15 amino acids. Germline-derived CDR1 and CDR2 are SGHVS and FQNEAQ. V lost 1 base, J lost 0 bases, and 9 bases lay in between.

This chain joins TRBV5-1 and TRBJ1-1; D uncertain. From germline, CDR1 is SGHRS and CDR2 YFSETQ. Trimming shortened V by 0 bases and J by 1 base, and 10 bases separated the two germline ends. The CDR3 sequence is 15 residues long. The CDR3 DNA is TGCGCCAGCAGCTTGGCATCGCGGCGGAACACTGAAGCTTTCTTT. It yields the protein CASSLASRRNTEAFF. Drawing the rest from reference TRBV5-1 and TRBJ1-1, the complete variable domain is KAGVTQTPRYLIKTRGQQVTLSCSPISGHRSVSWYQQTPGQGLQFLFEYFSETQRNKGNFPGRFSGRQFSNSRSEMNVSTLELGDSALYLCASSLASRRNTEAFFGQGTRLTVV.

The CDR3 bases are TGCGCCAGCAGGGTCGAGACAGGGGGCCAGACCCAGTACTTC. Protein sequence: CASRVETGGQTQYF. The rearrangement uses TRBV5-1 and TRBJ2-5; TRBD1 matches 10 bases. Germline CDR1 and CDR2: SGHRS and YFSETQ. This CDR3 has 14 amino acids. The V and J ends lost 5 bases and 6 bases, in that order; junction bases with no gene match: 7.

The rearrangement uses TRBV19 and TRBJ1-1; D is undetermined. Germline values: CDR1 LNHDA, CDR2 SQIVND (reference sequence). The CDR3 is made up of 13 amino acids. The ends were cut back, 3 bases at V and 1 base at J, with 6 bases in the middle. The CDR3 protein is CASSMTGNTEAFF. The CDR3 nucleotides are TGTGCCAGTAGTATGACGGGGAACACTGAAGCTTTCTTT.

The rearrangement joins TRBV2 to TRBJ2-2; TRBD1 aligns across 11 bases. With V trimmed by 3 bases and J by 6 bases, 3 bases remained unmatched. Germline CDR1 reads SNHLY; CDR2 reads FYNNEI. CDR3 length equals 15 residues. For the CDR3, the DNA is TGTGCCAGCAGTGATAGGACAGGGGGCCCCGGGGAGCTGTTTTTT. Its translation: CASSDRTGGPGELFF.

For the CDR3, the DNA is TGTGCCAGCAGCTCTCTATCAGTAAGGGACAGGGAATACAATGAGCAGTTCTTC. This encodes CASSSLSVRDREYNEQFF. The chain is built from TRBV4-2 and TRBJ2-1; 9 nucleotides agree with TRBD1. J lost 4 bases, V lost 5 bases, and 15 bases had no gene match. In germline, CDR1 is LGHNA, CDR2 YNFKEQ. The CDR3 runs 18 residues.

This clone was detected a few times. The chain couples TRBV6-5 to TRBJ1-1; 9 nucleotides line up with TRBD1. The CDR3 runs 13 residues. V was clipped by 2 bases and J by 11 bases; unmatched bases: 6. Germline V gene data show CDR1 as MNHEY and CDR2 as SVGAGI. CDR3 loop: CASSYISGTGAFF. DNA of the CDR3: TGTGCCAGCAGTTACATCTCCGGGACAGGGGCTTTCTTT.